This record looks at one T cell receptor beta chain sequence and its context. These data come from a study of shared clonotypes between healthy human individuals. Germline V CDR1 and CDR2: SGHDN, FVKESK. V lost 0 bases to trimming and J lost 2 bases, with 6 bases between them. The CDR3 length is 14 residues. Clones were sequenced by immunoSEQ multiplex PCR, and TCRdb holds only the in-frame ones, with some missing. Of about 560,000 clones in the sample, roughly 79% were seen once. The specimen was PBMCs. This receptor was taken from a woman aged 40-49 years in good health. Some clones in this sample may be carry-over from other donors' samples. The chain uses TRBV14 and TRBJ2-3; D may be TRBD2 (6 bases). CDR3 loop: CASSQEDYTDTQYF. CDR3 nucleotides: TGTGCCAGCAGCCAAGAGGACTACACAGATACGCAGTATTTT.